Listed below are T cell receptor beta chains from one sample, sequenced in a study of T cells after yellow fever vaccination. One entry per CDR3 protein, called by TCRdb with MiXCR from the 5' RACE reads. The profile shows under 200,000 distinct CDR3 sequences, about 10% of them singletons. Specimen: CD8+ T cells sorted from PBMCs, collected 15 days after the yellow fever booster vaccination. Receptors originate from a man in his late teens or twenties who received the YFV17D yellow fever vaccine. The CDR3 runs from the conserved cysteine through the conserved F or W. The order of the fields is D gene, V gene, J gene, clone size, CDR3 DNA, CDR3 protein. The D gene is left open where the match is weak. Expanded clones get a size class; other rows say once, few or many, or leave the size out.

D: -; V: TRBV7-3; J: TRBJ1-6; size: few; DNA: TGTGCCAGCAGCTTAACAGGGGGTGGAAGTTCACCCCTCCACTTT; CDR3: CASSLTGGGSSPLHF
D: TRBD1; V: TRBV4-1; J: TRBJ1-5; size: few; DNA: TGCGCCAGCAGCCAAGGACAGGGTCTGGCTCAGCCCCAGCATTTT; CDR3: CASSQGQGLAQPQHF
D: TRBD1; V: TRBV6-2/TRBV6-3; J: TRBJ1-2; size: few; DNA: TGTGCCAGCAGTGGACTGGACAGGGCAAACTATGGCTACACCTTC; CDR3: CASSGLDRANYGYTF
D: TRBD1; V: TRBV5-5; J: TRBJ2-1; size: -; DNA: TGTGCCAGCAGCCCGGACAGGGCGCGCTACAATGAGCAGTTCTTC; CDR3: CASSPDRARYNEQFF
D: TRBD1; V: TRBV15; J: TRBJ1-2; size: many; DNA: TGTGCCACCAGCAAAAGGGGACAGGTCTATGGCTACACCTTC; CDR3: CATSKRGQVYGYTF
D: -; V: TRBV4-1; J: TRBJ2-1; size: few; DNA: TGCGCCAGCAGCCGACTGATGGGCAATGAGCAGTTCTTC; CDR3: CASSRLMGNEQFF
D: TRBD1; V: TRBV12-3/TRBV12-4; J: TRBJ2-2; size: few; DNA: TGTGCCACCAGCCCAGGGGGCCTTAACACCGGGGAGCTGTTTTTT; CDR3: CATSPGGLNTGELFF
D: -; V: TRBV4-1; J: TRBJ2-2; size: -; DNA: TGCGCCAGCAGCCAAGATTATCTAGGGGCGAACACCGGGGAGCTGTTTTTT; CDR3: CASSQDYLGANTGELFF
D: -; V: TRBV4-2; J: TRBJ2-2; size: many; DNA: TGTGCCAGCAGCCTTAGGACCCAAAGCACCGGGGAGCTGTTTTTT; CDR3: CASSLRTQSTGELFF
D: TRBD2; V: TRBV12-3/TRBV12-4; J: TRBJ2-1; size: -; DNA: TGTGCCAGCAGTGACAGCGGGGGGAATGAGCAGTTCTTC; CDR3: CASSDSGGNEQFF
D: TRBD2; V: TRBV6-5; J: TRBJ2-1; size: -; DNA: TGTGCCAGCAGGACTAGCGGGGCGAACAATGAGCAGTTCTTC; CDR3: CASRTSGANNEQFF
D: TRBD1; V: TRBV7-6; J: TRBJ2-1; size: few; DNA: TGTGCCAGCAGCTTAGGTGACAGGGAAAATGAGCAGTTCTTC; CDR3: CASSLGDRENEQFF
D: TRBD1; V: TRBV12-3/TRBV12-4; J: TRBJ2-6; size: many; DNA: TGTGCCAGCAGTTTTAGCCAGGGGGCGAGTGGGGCCAACGTCCTGACTTTC; CDR3: CASSFSQGASGANVLTF
D: -; V: TRBV5-1; J: TRBJ2-3; size: -; DNA: TGCGCCAGCAGCTTGGCCGAGGTGGGCCCAGATACGCAGTATTTT; CDR3: CASSLAEVGPDTQYF
D: -; V: TRBV7-6; J: TRBJ2-1; size: few; DNA: TGTGCCAGCAGCTTATACATTTCGGTCCACAATGAGCAGTTCTTC; CDR3: CASSLYISVHNEQFF
D: TRBD1; V: TRBV4-1; J: TRBJ1-5; size: many; DNA: TGCGCCAGCGCCACGACAGGGGTTACGAATCAGCCCCAGCATTTT; CDR3: CASATTGVTNQPQHF
D: TRBD2; V: TRBV7-3; J: TRBJ2-3; size: -; DNA: TGTGCCAGCAGTTCCCCACGGGAGGCGGGACTAGCGGGCGGGAGAGATACGCAGTATTTT; CDR3: CASSSPREAGLAGGRDTQYF
D: -; V: TRBV7-9; J: TRBJ1-2; size: -; DNA: TGTGCCAGCAGTGGGACAGGCTACACCTTC; CDR3: CASSGTGYTF
D: -; V: TRBV13; J: TRBJ2-5; size: many; DNA: TGTGCCAGCAGCTTAGGCCGAGGACAGGAGACCCAGTACTTC; CDR3: CASSLGRGQETQYF
D: -; V: TRBV7-6; J: TRBJ1-5; size: few; DNA: TGTGCCAGCAGCTTAAAGGCCCCGACAGGAACGGGTCAGCCCCAGCATTTT; CDR3: CASSLKAPTGTGQPQHF
D: TRBD2; V: TRBV7-2; J: TRBJ2-3; size: few; DNA: TGTGCCAGCAGCTGGAGCTCGCGACTAGCGGGGGGGCCGAGAGATACGCAGTATTTT; CDR3: CASSWSSRLAGGPRDTQYF
D: TRBD1; V: TRBV7-9; J: TRBJ2-6; size: few; DNA: TGTGCCAGCAGCGACCGGGACAGGGGGCATGATTTCTCTGGGGCCAACGTCCTGACTTTC; CDR3: CASSDRDRGHDFSGANVLTF